The T cell receptor beta chain described here comes from a study of blood T cell repertoires in COVID-19. Original processing methods: Counts of nucleated cells, estimated from reference gene primer amplification, were obtained. Assay used: immunoSEQ multiplex PCR; TCRdb lists only in-frame clones, some missing. That table gives V, J and clone size, and the DNA gave D and trimming. This table has fewer than 400,000 clones, about 90% appearing once. Individuals drawn from around 25 US areas were about 18 to 95 years old. Germline V CDR1 and CDR2: SGHAT, FQNNGV. This CDR3 has 16 amino acids. Germline trimming cut 7 bases from V and 1 base from J; bases unmatched to any gene: 8.

The chain has TRBV11-2 and TRBJ2-2; 8 positions match TRBD1. The specimen sequenced was PBMCs or T cells enriched from blood (not recorded which). This TCR was sampled from a woman in her thirties who had recovered from COVID-19. As DNA, the CDR3 is TGTGCCAGCACCCCGCCGGGGACAGGGAACACCGGGGAGCTGTTTTTT. Amino acid sequence: CASTPPGTGNTGELFF.